The clone carrying this T cell receptor beta chain was seen many times. Antigen specificity is unknown. From germline, CDR1 is SEHNR and CDR2 FQNEAQ (reference sequence). The V gene end was trimmed by 5 bases and the J gene end by 6 bases; junction bases not matched to a gene: 4. The length of the CDR3 is 14 residues. The sample is drawn from a study of Graves' ophthalmopathy and Graves' hyperthyroidism. Study results and caveats: In blood appeared most of the expanded thyroid clonotypes whose frequency exceeded 0.001. Ophthalmopathy progression was predicted by the model at approximately 70% sensitivity and under 75% specificity.

TCR beta CDR3 amplification used RNA transcripts. Following a first-round RT-PCR that used HTBI primers, a second-round multiplex PCR was carried out. One entry per CDR3 protein, called by TCRdb with MiXCR from the multiplex PCR reads. The sample holds around 590,000 distinct CDR3 sequences, about 35% seen once. Diagnostic conclusions were grounded in clinical symptoms, serum thyroxine, TRAb, thyroid ultrasound and orbital computed tomography. This sequence was found in an adult man with Graves' hyperthyroidism. Sequencing input: peripheral blood or thyroid tissue (not recorded which). This rearrangement joins TRBV7-9 to TRBJ1-2, with 12 bases matching TRBD1. CDR3: CASSQGQGANGYTF. Here the CDR3 DNA reads TGTGCCAGCAGCCAGGGACAGGGGGCGAATGGCTACACCTTC.